This TCR beta chain was profiled in a study of blood T cell repertoires in COVID-19. Study summary: Sample material is recorded as cDNA or gDNA derived from T cells, B-cell-depleted T cells, or PBMCs.

Individuals aged roughly 18 to 95 years were recruited from approximately 22 US areas. Donors were grouped by their self-reported clinical history. Recovery meant two consecutive negative NP/OP PCR tests, professional clearance, or resolved symptoms. TCRdb's copy holds only in-frame clones and misses some; the assay was immunoSEQ multiplex PCR. Among roughly 350,000 clones listed, 92% were seen once. This CDR3 is 15 amino acids long. Trimming cost V 5 bases and J 0 bases; bases outside gene matches: 4. Germline CDR1 is SGHRS and CDR2 is YFSETQ. Sequences were obtained from PBMCs or T cells enriched from blood (not recorded which). The sequence came from a woman in her twenties or thirties who had recovered from COVID-19. The rearrangement links TRBV5-1 to TRBJ2-1; 8 bases fit TRBD1. DNA of the CDR3: TGCGCCAGCAGGGTAGGGACAGGCTCCTACAATGAGCAGTTCTTC. Its translation: CASRVGTGSYNEQFF.